The T cell receptor (beta chain) under discussion was sequenced for a study of shared clonotypes between healthy human individuals (dated by TCRdb to 2018 to 2020). As for the study more broadly: The cohort comprised a couple of women and three men aged 18 to 49 years. Per donor, three plates each were used for CD4 naive and CD4 memory, two for CD8 naive, and one for CD8 memory. To estimate repertoire size and how much clonotype sharing occurs between individuals, the study deeply sequenced the blood TCR repertoires of about 5 healthy adults. Between about 0.94 and 8.9 billion PBMCs per donor were obtained by leukapheresis. To increase sequencing depth and limit assay-specific biases, TCR repertoire library preparation and sequencing were carried out by different laboratories using diverse techniques. General findings and caveats noted by the study authors: Higher generation probabilities were observed for clonotypes shared by all four sorted-subset donors than for non-shared clonotypes. Estimated clonotype richness was generally larger for naive than for memory subsets. Sharing across several donors was observed for 4.5% to 6.5% of naive CD4, less than 4% of naive CD8, 2% to 2.5% of memory CD4, and around 0.44% of memory CD8 clonotypes. The genetic and exposure-history diversity represented was limited by the small number of donors. Even with the large sequencing depth, rarefaction of the sorted-subset datasets indicated that sequencing was incomplete. Only blood was sampled, and tissue TCR repertoires likely differ from those in blood. Pairwise subsampling indicated that sequencing depth was expected to affect the degree of clonotype sharing among donors.

For this clone: This clone's antigen is unknown. No quality values exist for individual bases; no much larger clone is one base distant.

Cut back by 11 bases and 5 bases, the V and J ends lie 18 bases apart. CDR3 length: 14 amino acids, cysteine to phenylalanine. Only CDR3 DNA remains: 42 bases, in frame from the first base. Sequences LNHDA (CDR1) and SQIVND (CDR2) are obtained from the germline V gene (reference sequence). The donors were healthy, HIV-negative adults who had no recently reported acute infections or vaccinations. Every donor was a Caucasian adult residing in Nashville, Tennessee, USA. CD4+ T cells were enriched by magnetic negative selection, after which naive cells were positively selected on CD45RA and the negative fraction was taken as the memory subset. After blood collection by leukapheresis, PBMCs were isolated using Ficoll-Histopaque density gradient centrifugation and then cryopreserved in the vapor phase of liquid nitrogen. Analytical flow cytometry was used to check the purity and quantity of every magnetically sorted T cell population. From each sorted fraction, genomic DNA was isolated and quantified by UV absorbance on a Nanodrop 2000c.

Using the deep immunoSEQ assay, multiplex PCR amplified TCR CDR3 regions from genomic DNA. Extracted genomic DNA from each cell subset was distributed evenly across all wells of several immunoSEQ 96-well plates, and each plate was treated as a replicate. For sorted subsets, approximately 210 ng genomic DNA, equal to 30,000 to 35,000 T cell genomes, was loaded into each replicate PCR. The purified libraries were quantified using a Qubit 3.0 fluorometer, sized with a Bioanalyzer 2100, and then quantified again using the KAPA Library Quantification kit. A separate single-read 150-cycle Illumina NextSeq 550 flow cell was used to sequence each immunoSEQ 96-well plate. On the study's bioinformatics: Because only junctional sequences without quality scores were contained in the immunoSEQ output, filtering matching that applied to full-length reads could not be performed. To assign V/J genes and CDR3, sequences were annotated against IMGT germline references using PyIR, a Python wrapper for IgBLAST v1.9. Reads were removed for weak V/J assignments (E-value above 1e-6), missing CDR3, stop codons, out-of-frame junctions, or ambiguous translated residues. V3J clonotypes were defined as sequences sharing the same inferred V gene, J gene, and CDR3 amino acid sequence. Percentage overlap between repertoires was computed as shared unique clonotypes divided by the size of the smaller repertoire. Repertoire richness was assessed with RTK rarefaction, the Chao1 estimator, and Recon v2.1 estimates of unobserved clonotypes. Generation probabilities were computed with OLGA for all TCRbeta clonotypes obtained by the gDNA method from four donors. As stored in TCRdb, this immuneACCESS dataset retains in-frame rearrangements with V and J assigned. A fraction of the clones does not appear; measured against another copy, unresolved V genes explain less than half of the discrepancy, and the remainder lacks a known reason. That table is the source of V, J and clone size, and D and trimming were worked out from the DNA. This sample gives some 240,000 clones in total; about 69% of them show up just once. Around 10% of the sample rests with the top ten.

The clonotype originates from a man aged 25 to 45 in good health. Source material: memory CD4+ T cells sorted from blood. This sample's cell subset or site label indicates: CD45RA-negative fraction. The chain is made from TRBV19 and TRBJ2-2, with the D gene too uncertain to name. Read as DNA, the sequence is TGTGCCCCACGAAAGTGGGGAAAGACCGGGGAGCTGTTTTTT. Its protein is CAPRKWGKTGELFF.